Following are 24 T cell receptor beta chains from one sample sequenced in a study of blood T cell repertoires in COVID-19. The method was immunoSEQ multiplex PCR; TCRdb's version includes in-frame clones alone and lacks a portion of them. The sample has some 69,000 clones; 75% to 85% are singletons. Sequences were obtained from peripheral blood. The receptors shown here come from a human donor in a cohort sampled during active COVID-19.

V usage is TRBV3-1 (or the pseudogene TRBV3-2) and J usage is TRBJ2-1; D possibly corresponds to TRBD2 (6 bases). CDR3 size: 13 residues. Trimming removed 6 bases from V and 10 bases from J, with 16 bases in between. Germline V CDR1 and CDR2: LGHDT, YNNKEL (reference sequence). This CDR3 reads CASSRWGEGEQFF. CDR3 DNA sequence: TGTGCCAGCAGTCGATGGGGGGAAGGAGAGCAGTTCTTC.

The genes are TRBV7-2 and TRBJ2-1; tentatively, D is TRBD2 (5 bases). Trimming stripped 5 bases from V and 6 bases from J, with 14 bases between. The CDR3 loop spans 14 amino acids. Germline lookup yields CDR1 SGHTA and CDR2 FQGNSA. The CDR3 here is CASSILTAGNEQFF. In nucleotides, the CDR3 is TGTGCCAGCAGCATACTGACGGCGGGCAATGAGCAGTTCTTC. The full variable domain, its missing parts supplied by reference TRBV7-2 and TRBJ2-1, is GAGVSQSPSNKVTEKGKDVELRCDPISGHTALYWYRQSLGQGLEFLIYFQGNSAPDKSGLPSDRFSAERTGGSVSTLTIQRTQQEDSAVYLCASSILTAGNEQFFGPGTRLTVL.

A single count supports this clone. The genes are TRBV30 and TRBJ2-7; 7 bases are shared with TRBD1. Germline CDR1 reads GTSNPN; CDR2 reads SVGIG (reference sequence). Germline trimming cut 2 bases from V and 3 bases from J; bases unmatched to any gene: 10. This CDR3 has 15 amino acids. For the CDR3, the DNA is TGTGCCTGGAGTAGAAGGACAGGCCGAAACTACGAGCAGTACTTC. Translation gives CAWSRRTGRNYEQYF.

The gene calls are TRBV6-2 or TRBV6-3 and TRBJ2-5, with D possibly being TRBD1 (6 bases). V was cut by 7 bases and J by 0 bases, with 12 bases left in between. Germline V gives CDR1 MNHEY, CDR2 SVGEGT. This CDR3 has 14 residues. The CDR3 DNA reads as TGTGCCAGCAACCCCGGACAGTACCAAGAGACCCAGTACTTC. It encodes CASNPGQYQETQYF.

The V gene is TRBV21-1, the J gene TRBJ1-1. TRBV21-1 is a recognized pseudogene. This CDR3 contains 14 residues. The CDR3 loop reads CASSKRRGCTEAFF. Written as DNA, the CDR3 is TGTGCCAGCAGCAAGAGAAGAGGGTGCACTGAAGCTTTCTTT.

V usage is TRBV7-2 and J usage is TRBJ2-1, with 9 bases that match TRBD1. The length of the CDR3 is 17 residues. V was pared by 5 bases and J by 6 bases, with 14 bases of the junction left unmatched. Germline values: CDR1 SGHTA, CDR2 FQGNSA. Here the CDR3 DNA reads TGTGCCAGCAGCCCCTGGGGGGCCGGGACAGGGCTCAATGAGCAGTTCTTC. The encoded protein is CASSPWGAGTGLNEQFF.

The rearrangement joins TRBV5-6 to TRBJ2-2, with TRBD1 identical over 7 bases. Unmatched junction bases numbered 11, after V lost 4 bases and J lost 5 bases. Germline assignment: CDR1 SGHDT and CDR2 YYEEEE. The CDR3 has 16 residues. CDR3 region: CASSLKDRILTGELFF. The CDR3 DNA reads as TGTGCCAGCAGCCTGAAGGACAGGATTCTTACCGGGGAGCTGTTTTTT.

The genes are TRBV6-1 and TRBJ2-7, with 7 bases aligning to TRBD2. CDR1 and CDR2 from the germline V gene are MNHNS and SASEGT. V dropped 1 base and J dropped 2; count of bases not matched to a gene: 14. The CDR3 is made up of 18 amino acids. CDR3 nucleotides: TGTGCCAGCAGTGAAGTTTTTCGGGTAGGACTAGAGACCTACGAGCAGTACTTC. It translates to CASSEVFRVGLETYEQYF.

The chain employs TRBV20-1 and TRBJ2-3; tentative D call: TRBD2 (5 bases). V was shortened by 3 bases and J by 1 base, with 14 bases between the two germline ends. This CDR3 spans 15 amino acids. CDR1 and CDR2 (germline): DFQATT, SNEGSKA (reference sequence). The CDR3 spells CSASLQLGGTDTQYF. DNA of the CDR3: TGCAGTGCTAGTCTACAACTAGGTGGCACAGATACGCAGTATTTT.

The V and J genes are TRBV6-5 and TRBJ1-2; D might be TRBD1 (5 bases). Germline CDR1 and CDR2: MNHEY and SVGAGI. The V end was cut by 2 bases, the J end by 0 bases, with 7 bases between. The length of the CDR3 is 14 residues. In DNA form, the CDR3 reads TGTGCCAGCAGTTACCAGGGTACTAACTATGGCTACACCTTC. Translating gives CASSYQGTNYGYTF.

The rearrangement uses TRBV30 and TRBJ2-7, with D possibly matching TRBD2 (6 bases). The CDR3 length is 13 residues. Trimming pared 7 bases from V and 2 bases from J, leaving 15 bases between. Germline V gene data show CDR1 as GTSNPN and CDR2 as SVGIG (reference sequence). The CDR3 protein is CASTKGRTYEQYF. DNA for the CDR3: TGTGCCTCGACGAAGGGGAGGACCTACGAGCAGTACTTC.

V and J are TRBV25-1 and TRBJ2-7; D call uncertain. Per germline, CDR1 MGHDK and CDR2 SYGVNS. The CDR3 consists of 15 residues. V dropped 6 bases and J dropped 0 bases, with 15 bases sitting between them. This CDR3 reads CASSSPSESSYEQYF. The CDR3 DNA sequence: TGTGCCAGCAGCTCACCGAGCGAGAGCTCCTACGAGCAGTACTTC.

The rearrangement joins TRBV19 to TRBJ2-3; TRBD2 might be the D (6 bases). This CDR3 is 9 amino acids long. Germline V CDR1 and CDR2: LNHDA, SQIVND (reference sequence). The CDR3 nucleotides are TGTGCGGGGGGAGATACGCAGTATTTT. This gives the protein CAGGDTQYF.

The rearrangement uses TRBV5-6 and TRBJ1-5; 7 nucleotides line up with TRBD1. The V gene end was trimmed by 5 bases and the J gene end by 5 bases; junction bases not matched to a gene: 10. There are 15 residues in the CDR3. CDR1 and CDR2 from the germline V gene are SGHDT and YYEEEE. The CDR3 reads CASSLSAGGYQPQHF. The CDR3 region has the DNA TGTGCCAGCAGTTTATCGGCAGGGGGGTATCAGCCCCAGCATTTT.

This chain uses TRBV4-1 with TRBJ1-1; no reliable D call. The CDR3 length is 17 residues. Germline V lookup: CDR1 MGHRA, CDR2 YSYEKL. V lost 0 bases and J lost 0, with 14 bases in between. The CDR3, as DNA: TGCGCCAGCAGCCAAGAGCCCCCAGGCACGATGAACACTGAAGCTTTCTTT. It codes for CASSQEPPGTMNTEAFF.

This chain uses TRBV5-1 with TRBJ2-7; 9 bases fit TRBD1. Germline-derived CDR1 and CDR2 are SGHRS and YFSETQ. After removal of 6 bases from V and 2 bases from J, the junction contained 6 bases not matched to a gene. The CDR3 extends over 14 amino acids. The CDR3 nucleotides read TGCGCCAGCAAACCGGGACAGGGAACCTACGAGCAGTACTTC. It specifies CASKPGQGTYEQYF.

The gene calls are TRBV6-1 and TRBJ1-6; 8 bases fit TRBD1. V lost 3 bases to trimming and J lost 12 bases; unmatched junction nucleotides: 4. The CDR3 covers 13 residues. Germline V lookup: CDR1 MNHNS, CDR2 SASEGT. CDR3 in amino acids: CASSETGVLPLHF. CDR3 nucleotide sequence: TGTGCCAGCAGTGAGACAGGGGTGTTACCCCTCCACTTT.

This clone was found a few times. Other DNA sequences in the same sample also yield this CDR3. The chain has TRBV18 and TRBJ1-1, with D possibly TRBD1 on 5 matching bases. Germline CDR1 KGHSH, CDR2 LQKENI. The CDR3 runs 13 residues. The V end was cut by 3 bases, the J end by 1 base, with 6 bases between. The CDR3 here is CASSPGQNTEAFF. CDR3 coding DNA: TGTGCCAGCTCACCCGGACAGAACACTGAAGCTTTCTTT.

The CDR3 sequence is CASSRPGQGNGETQYF. The CDR3, as DNA: TGTGCCAGCAGCCGACCGGGACAGGGTAATGGAGAGACCCAGTACTTC. The V gene is TRBV4-2, the J gene TRBJ2-5, with 9 bases lining up with TRBD1. CDR3 length: 16 residues. CDR1 LGHNA and CDR2 YNFKEQ come from the germline V gene. Trimming at V came to 4 bases and at J to 4 bases, leaving 10 bases not matched to a gene.

This clone was counted between two and nine times. CDR3 sequence: CASSLAGVGHGYTF. In DNA form, the CDR3 reads TGTGCCAGCAGCTTGGCCGGGGTTGGACATGGCTACACCTTC. The chain employs TRBV5-4 and TRBJ1-2; D is undetermined. The CDR3 is 14 amino acids. Germline V gene lookup returns CDR1 SGHNT and CDR2 YYREEE (reference sequence). V was clipped by 0 bases and J by 6 bases, with 12 bases between them. Using reference TRBV5-4 and TRBJ1-2 for the parts outside the CDR3, the full variable domain is ETGVTQSPTHLIKTRGQQVTLRCSSQSGHNTVSWYQQALGQGPQFIFQYYREEENGRGNFPPRFSGLQFPNYSSELNVNALELDDSALYLCASSLAGVGHGYTFGSGTRLTVV.

This rearrangement joins TRBV6-5 to TRBJ2-3, with D possibly being TRBD2 (6 bases). V was clipped by 2 bases and J by 0 bases, with 9 bases between them. The CDR3 consists of 15 residues. Germline CDR1 MNHEY, CDR2 SVGAGI. CDR3 region: CASSYGGDSTDTQYF. The CDR3 region has the DNA TGTGCCAGCAGTTACGGAGGGGACAGCACAGATACGCAGTATTTT.

This clone has more than one count but fewer than ten. V gene TRBV19 combines with J gene TRBJ1-5, with 9 bases identical to TRBD1. The V segment lost 7 bases and the J segment 6 bases; nucleotides outside the gene matches: 7. The CDR3 is 14 residues long. Per germline, CDR1 LNHDA and CDR2 SQIVND (reference sequence). In DNA, the CDR3 is TGTGCCAGTACTACTACAGGGGGCGTTCAGCCCCAGCATTTT. This translates into CASTTTGGVQPQHF.

The chain uses TRBV21-1 and TRBJ2-2; the table's D gene call, TRBD2, was not cross checked with the DNA. TRBV21-1 is an annotated pseudogene. CDR3 length: 18 residues. The CDR3 region has the DNA TGTGCCAGCAGGGGACTAGCGCGCCAACCAGGGAACACCGGGGAGCTGTTTTTT. Its translation is CASRGLARQPGNTGELFF.

The chain is built from TRBV6-6 and TRBJ1-2; 7 bases fit TRBD1. The V and J ends lost 6 bases and 5 bases, in that order; junction bases with no gene match: 9. Germline V gene data show CDR1 as MNHNY and CDR2 as SVGAGI (reference sequence). The CDR3 totals 14 residues. The CDR3 DNA is TGTGCCAGCAGCCCCCCGACAGGGAGGTATGGCTACACCTTC. Translated: CASSPPTGRYGYTF.